This T cell receptor (beta chain) was identified during a study of blood T cell repertoires in COVID-19. Study in general: In each case, the material was cDNA or gDNA derived from T cells, B-cell-depleted T cells, or PBMCs.

The CDR3 loop spans 18 amino acids. Germline CDR1 MDHEN, CDR2 SYDVKM. J lost 0 bases, V lost 4 bases, and 11 bases had no gene match. Measured with immunoSEQ multiplex PCR; TCRdb has only the in-frame clones, and not every one. The data show some 48,000 clones, around nine tenths seen once. Sequenced: peripheral blood. The source of this sequence is a man between 65 and 80 years old with acute or convalescent COVID-19. The chain links TRBV28 to TRBJ2-7; 11 bases align to TRBD2. The chain's CDR3 is CASSWQVSGGASSYEQYF. The CDR3 region has the DNA TGTGCCAGCAGTTGGCAGGTTAGCGGGGGGGCAAGCTCCTACGAGCAGTACTTC.